One and the same sample provided the 17 T cell receptor beta chains below, sequenced in a study of shared clonotypes between healthy human individuals (dated by TCRdb to the early 2020s). CD8 naive samples were obtained by positive selection for CCR7 among CD45RO-negative cells, yielding a CD45RA+CCR7+ population from which TemRA cells were excluded. The library relied on the immunoSEQ multiplex PCR assay. TCRdb stores this immuneACCESS table with in-frame sequences only. Part of the clones is absent; in the studies checked, under half of the shortfall reflects unresolved V genes, and no reason is known for the rest. In this sample the table shows some 1,900,000 clones, about 94% of which occur a single time. Together, the top ten hold more than 0.9% of the sample. The specimen was naive CD8+ T cells sorted from blood. The cell subset or site tag for this specimen amounts to: CD45RA+CCR7+. The receptor set was obtained from a young man in good health.

As regards this clone: Other DNA variants within this sample encode the same CDR3. J is TRBJ1-2 and V is TRBV5-4, with unresolved D. The V gene lost 0 bases and the J gene lost 6 bases, with 3 bases spanning the gap. The CDR3 has 11 residues. Germline values: CDR1 SGHNT, CDR2 YYREEE (reference sequence). CDR3 in amino acids: CASSLGNGYTF. CDR3 in DNA: TGTGCCAGCAGCTTGGGGAATGGCTACACCTTC. Combining the CDR3 with reference TRBV5-4 and TRBJ1-2 gives the whole variable domain ETGVTQSPTHLIKTRGQQVTLRCSSQSGHNTVSWYQQALGQGPQFIFQYYREEENGRGNFPPRFSGLQFPNYSSELNVNALELDDSALYLCASSLGNGYTFGSGTRLTVV.

The rearrangement uses TRBV9 and TRBJ2-1, with D perhaps TRBD1 (5 bases). The CDR3 extends over 13 amino acids. The germline gives CDR1 SGDLS, CDR2 YYNGEE. V gave up 4 bases and J gave up 7 bases, with 12 bases separating them. The CDR3 protein is CASSPMDTNEQFF. CDR3 DNA sequence: TGTGCCAGCAGCCCCATGGACACTAATGAGCAGTTCTTC.

This CDR3 is CASSLLAGGLEQYF. CDR3 DNA sequence: TGTGCCAGCAGCCTGTTAGCGGGGGGGCTCGAGCAGTACTTC. This sequence joins TRBV7-2 and TRBJ2-7, with TRBD2 matching 11 bases. V trimming: 5 bases; J trimming: 6 bases; junction bases outside the gene matches: 6. Germline V gene lookup returns CDR1 SGHTA and CDR2 FQGNSA. The CDR3 runs 14 residues.

The V and J genes are TRBV19 and TRBJ2-3; TRBD1 or TRBD2 may be the D gene (5 bases each). This CDR3 comprises 13 residues. Trimming stripped 8 bases from V and 2 bases from J, with 11 bases between. From germline, CDR1 is LNHDA and CDR2 SQIVND (reference sequence). CDR3 sequence: CASSGTVTDTQYF. CDR3 nucleotides: TGTGCCAGTTCCGGGACGGTCACAGATACGCAGTATTTT.

The V gene is TRBV6-5, the J gene TRBJ2-7; D unclear. The CDR3 runs to 12 residues. V dropped 8 bases and J dropped 2 bases, with 10 bases sitting between them. Germline V gene lookup returns CDR1 MNHEY and CDR2 SVGAGI. For the CDR3, the DNA is TGTGCCAGCCGGAACGTTCCCTACGAGCAGTACTTC. Residues: CASRNVPYEQYF.

V is TRBV19 and J is TRBJ1-5; 7 nucleotides agree with TRBD1. CDR1 and CDR2 from the germline V gene are LNHDA and SQIVND (reference sequence). The CDR3 contains 15 residues. The J segment lost 4 bases and the V segment lost 6 bases, leaving 9 bases of the junction unmatched. This chain's CDR3 is CASSNTGTDNQPQHF. CDR3 nucleotides: TGTGCCAGTAGCAACACCGGGACAGATAATCAGCCCCAGCATTTT.

The chain has TRBV7-9 and TRBJ1-4; D is unresolved. This CDR3 comprises 14 residues. CDR1 and CDR2 from the germline V gene are SEHNR and FQNEAQ (reference sequence). V was clipped by 8 bases and J by 2 bases, with 12 bases between them. This CDR3 reads CASGDSGTNEKLFF. As DNA, the CDR3 is TGTGCCAGCGGAGACTCGGGGACTAATGAAAAACTGTTTTTT.

V usage is TRBV4-3 and J usage is TRBJ2-2, with D possibly being TRBD2 (6 bases). V lost 5 bases and J lost 3, with 16 bases in between. Germline CDR1 is LGHNA and CDR2 is YSLEER. The CDR3 runs to 16 residues. CDR3 in DNA: TGCGCCAGCAGCGGTCTGGCAGGCGGGGACACCGGGGAGCTGTTTTTT. Encoded protein: CASSGLAGGDTGELFF.

The chain links TRBV7-9 to TRBJ2-7; D is perhaps TRBD1 or TRBD2 (5 bases each). The CDR3 spans 16 residues. V was shortened by 0 bases and J by 0 bases, with 12 bases between the two germline ends. The germline V gene encodes CDR1 SEHNR and CDR2 FQNEAQ (reference sequence). This CDR3 reads CASSLASGTDSYEQYF. In nucleotides, the CDR3 is TGTGCCAGCAGCTTAGCTTCTGGGACCGACTCCTACGAGCAGTACTTC.

This clone has only one observation. J is TRBJ1-5 and V is TRBV6-5; TRBD1 matches 8 bases. This CDR3 contains 14 residues. Germline values: CDR1 MNHEY, CDR2 SVGAGI. J lost 6 bases, V lost 5 bases, and 6 bases had no gene match. In DNA form, the CDR3 reads TGTGCCAGCAGTCCGGGACAGGTCATTCAGCCCCAGCATTTT. Protein sequence: CASSPGQVIQPQHF.

V and J are TRBV11-2 and TRBJ2-5, with 7 bases fitting TRBD2. Germline assignment: CDR1 SGHAT and CDR2 FQNNGV. The CDR3 sequence is 14 residues long. V lost 3 bases, J lost 5 bases, and 6 bases stayed unmatched. CDR3 region: CASSFPSGEETQYF. CDR3 bases: TGTGCCAGCAGCTTCCCGAGCGGGGAGGAGACCCAGTACTTC.

The chain joins TRBV11-2 to TRBJ2-7, with 9 nucleotides matching TRBD2. The germline gives CDR1 SGHAT, CDR2 FQNNGV. The trim removed 3 bases at V and 0 bases at J, leaving 3 bases unmatched. The CDR3 has 15 amino acids. CDR3 amino acids: CASSFFSGGSYEQYF. The CDR3, as DNA: TGTGCCAGCAGCTTCTTTAGCGGGGGCTCCTACGAGCAGTACTTC.

J is TRBJ2-5 and V is TRBV9; the D gene is possibly TRBD1 (6 bases). V lost 0 bases and J 4 bases, leaving 13 bases between the germline ends. Germline CDR1 SGDLS, CDR2 YYNGEE. CDR3 length: 15 residues. CDR3 loop: CASSVDGQPRETQYF. CDR3 DNA: TGTGCCAGCAGCGTAGACGGACAGCCCCGAGAGACCCAGTACTTC.

This clone was recorded once. This sequence joins TRBV4-1 and TRBJ2-7; D could derive from TRBD1 or TRBD2 (5 bases each). The CDR3 loop spans 15 amino acids. The V end was cut by 4 bases, the J end by 0 bases, with 13 bases between. Germline assignment: CDR1 MGHRA and CDR2 YSYEKL. The CDR3 nucleotides are TGCGCCAGCAGCCGGGAGTGGGGCTACTCCTACGAGCAGTACTTC. Its protein product is CASSREWGYSYEQYF.

The chain employs TRBV30 and TRBJ2-7; no clear D gene. V was pared by 2 bases and J by 0 bases, with 8 bases between. The CDR3 totals 13 residues. CDR1 GTSNPN and CDR2 SVGIG come from the germline V gene (reference sequence). The CDR3 DNA reads as TGTGCCTGGAGTCGGGTTAGCTCCTACGAGCAGTACTTC. This encodes CAWSRVSSYEQYF. Variable domain in full (rest from reference TRBV30 and TRBJ2-7): SQTIHQWPATLVQPVGSPLSLECTVEGTSNPNLYWYRQAAGRGLQLLFYSVGIGQISSEVPQNLSASRPQDRQFILSSKKLLLSDSGFYLCAWSRVSSYEQYFGPGTRLTVT.

The V and J genes are TRBV13 and TRBJ2-7; 7 bases map to TRBD2. The germline V gene has CDR1 PRHDT and CDR2 FYEKMQ (reference sequence). Trimming cost V 3 bases and J 5 bases; bases outside gene matches: 4. The CDR3 sequence is 13 residues long. The CDR3 DNA is TGTGCCAGCAGCTTGGGAGGGGTCCACGAGCAGTACTTC. Translated, it gives CASSLGGVHEQYF.

Comments on this clone: Other DNA sequences in the sample encode the same CDR3. The V and J genes are TRBV5-1 and TRBJ2-1, with D unclear. Trimming pared 0 bases from V and 7 bases from J, leaving 8 bases between. This CDR3 has 13 amino acids. Germline V lookup: CDR1 SGHRS, CDR2 YFSETQ. The CDR3 reads CASSLGSPNEQFF. The CDR3 bases are TGCGCCAGCAGCTTGGGGTCGCCTAATGAGCAGTTCTTC.